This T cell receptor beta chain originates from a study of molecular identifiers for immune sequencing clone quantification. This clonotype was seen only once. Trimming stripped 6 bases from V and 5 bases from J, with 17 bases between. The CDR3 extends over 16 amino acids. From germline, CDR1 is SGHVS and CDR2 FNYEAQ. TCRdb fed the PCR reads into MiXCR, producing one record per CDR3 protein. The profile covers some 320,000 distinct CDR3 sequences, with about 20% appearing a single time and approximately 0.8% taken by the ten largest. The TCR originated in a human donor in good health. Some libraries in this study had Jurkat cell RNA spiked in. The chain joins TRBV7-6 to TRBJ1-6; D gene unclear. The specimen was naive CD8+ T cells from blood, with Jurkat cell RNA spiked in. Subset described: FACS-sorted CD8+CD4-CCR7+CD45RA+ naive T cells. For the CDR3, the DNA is TGTGCCAGCAGTCCTAGTGGCCACTTTCATAATTCACCCCTCCACTTT. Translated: CASSPSGHFHNSPLHF.